These T cell receptor beta chains were read from a single sample in a study of cytomegalovirus exposure and HLA in healthy donors. Clones were sequenced by immunoSEQ multiplex PCR, and TCRdb holds only the in-frame ones, with some missing. The sample includes roughly 130,000 clones, just under 90% seen only once; the top ten take 5.5% to 7%. The specimen sequenced was PBMCs. The source is a woman aged 30 to 39 in good health and CMV-seropositive. The CDR3 runs from the conserved cysteine through the conserved F or W. D genes are given only for firm matches. Expanded clones get a size class; other rows say once, few or many, or leave the size out.

v_call,d_call,j_call,clone_size,cdr3_nt,cdr3_aa
TRBV28,.,TRBJ1-4,.,TGTGCCAGCGTTGGGGGGAGGAGAACTAATGAAAAACTGTTTTTT,CASVGGRRTNEKLFF
TRBV11-2,.,TRBJ2-5,.,TGTGCCAGCAGCCGGGGGACAGCACAAGAGACCCAGTACTTC,CASSRGTAQETQYF
TRBV15,TRBD2,TRBJ2-3,.,TGTGCCACCAGCACTTGGACTAGCGCAAGCATAGATACGCAGTATTTT,CATSTWTSASIDTQYF
TRBV7-6,TRBD1,TRBJ1-1,once,TGTGCCAGCAGACCGGACAGGGGTGGTACTGAAGCTTTCTTT,CASRPDRGGTEAFF
TRBV6-5,TRBD1,TRBJ2-5,.,TGTGCCAGCAGGACTACAGGGGGCGGGCCGGAGACCCAGTACTTC,CASRTTGGGPETQYF
TRBV10-2,TRBD1,TRBJ2-7,many,TGCGCCAGCAGTGTAGTCGAACAGGGGCATTACGAGCAGTACTTC,CASSVVEQGHYEQYF
TRBV6-5,.,TRBJ2-1,.,TGTGCCAGCAATCAACGAGCCTTGGGGGCCCCTGAGCAGTTCTTC,CASNQRALGAPEQFF
TRBV5-1,.,TRBJ2-3,.,TGCGCCAGCAGCTTGAGGGGGTCTAGCGGAGGAAGCACAGATACGCAGTATTTT,CASSLRGSSGGSTDTQYF
TRBV4-1,TRBD1,TRBJ1-2,.,TGCGCCAGCAGCCCCCGGACAGGGGATGGCTACACCTTC,CASSPRTGDGYTF
TRBV2,.,TRBJ1-6,.,TGTGCCAGCCAAGAGAATTCACCCCTCCACTTT,CASQENSPLHF
TRBV19,TRBD1,TRBJ1-6,once,TGTGCCAGTAGTATCAACTATGGACAGGCGGGGAATTCACCCCTCCACTTT,CASSINYGQAGNSPLHF
TRBV7-6,TRBD2,TRBJ2-7,few,TGTGCCAGCAGCTTAGGACTAGCGGGAGGAGGCGAGCAGTACTTC,CASSLGLAGGGEQYF
TRBV4-1,.,TRBJ2-5,.,TGCGCCAGCAGCCAAGCAGGGGAAGAGACCCAGTACTTC,CASSQAGEETQYF
TRBV29-1,.,TRBJ1-2,.,TGCAGCGCGTTGATTCTACAGGGTAAGGGCTACACCTTC,CSALILQGKGYTF
TRBV5-6,.,TRBJ2-5,.,TGTGCCAGCAGCTTCTACGGGGGAGAGACCCAGTACTTC,CASSFYGGETQYF
TRBV18,TRBD1,TRBJ1-3,.,TGTGCCAGCTCATCCGGGACAGAAAAAGTCGGCATCTCTGGAAACACCATATATTTT,CASSSGTEKVGISGNTIYF
TRBV9,.,TRBJ2-7,.,TGTGCCAGCAGCCGAGGAGCACCCCCCGGGTACGAGCAGTACTTC,CASSRGAPPGYEQYF
TRBV6-5,TRBD2,TRBJ2-1,.,TGTGCCAGCAGTTACCGACTAGCGGGAGGCTACAATGAGCAGTTCTTC,CASSYRLAGGYNEQFF
TRBV4-1,.,TRBJ1-5,.,TGCGCCAGCAGCCAAGATCGAACAAGGGGTCAGCCCCAGCATTTT,CASSQDRTRGQPQHF
TRBV2,.,TRBJ1-3,.,TGTGCCAGCAGTGTTCCGACAACGACGGACACCATATATTTT,CASSVPTTTDTIYF
TRBV7-8,TRBD2,TRBJ2-7,.,TGTGCCAGCACCCCATCCCCAGCGGGAGTCGTCGAGCAGTACTTC,CASTPSPAGVVEQYF
TRBV6-4,.,TRBJ2-5,once,TGTGCCAGCATATTTTCCTCCAATCCTATCCAAGAGACCCAGTACTTC,CASIFSSNPIQETQYF
TRBV2,.,TRBJ1-2,few,TGTGCCAGCAACAGCTATGGCTACACCTTC,CASNSYGYTF
TRBV28,TRBD1,TRBJ1-2,.,TGTGCCAGCAGTCCCCCGGGACAGTCCTATGGCTACACCTTC,CASSPPGQSYGYTF
TRBV4-1,.,TRBJ1-2,.,TGCGCCAGCAGCCAAGCCCGGGGGGACTATGGCTACACCTTC,CASSQARGDYGYTF
TRBV9,.,TRBJ2-5,.,TGTGCCAGCAGCGTAGGATCCGGGGTCAATCAAGAGACCCAGTACTTC,CASSVGSGVNQETQYF
TRBV5-4,TRBD1,TRBJ2-1,.,TGTGCCAGCAGACAACGGGACAGGGCCCATGAGCAGTTCTTC,CASRQRDRAHEQFF
TRBV19,.,TRBJ2-3,.,TGTGCCAGTAGTATGACAGGTAGCACAGATACGCAGTATTTT,CASSMTGSTDTQYF
TRBV7-2,.,TRBJ2-1,.,TGTGCCAGCAGCTCGAGGGGGTCCAGAGGCGGCAATGAGCAGTTCTTC,CASSSRGSRGGNEQFF
TRBV7-2,TRBD1,TRBJ2-2,once,TGTGCCAGCAGCTTAGAGGGGGACAGGGGGGAGCTGTTTTTT,CASSLEGDRGELFF
TRBV15,.,TRBJ2-2,.,TGTGCCACCAGCCCCGAGCCAGGGGGGACCGGGGAGCTGTTTTTT,CATSPEPGGTGELFF
TRBV11-2,.,TRBJ1-6,many,TGTGCCAGCAGCCAACCGACAGGTTACGGTTCACCCCTCCACTTT,CASSQPTGYGSPLHF
TRBV28,TRBD1,TRBJ1-1,.,TGTGCCAGTATGGAGGGGGCGGGGAACACTGAAGCTTTCTTT,CASMEGAGNTEAFF
TRBV15,TRBD1,TRBJ1-3,.,TGTGCCACCAGCAGAGATCCAGGGACAGGGAACGGAAACACCATATATTTT,CATSRDPGTGNGNTIYF
TRBV5-1,TRBD2,TRBJ2-1,.,TGCGCCAGCAGCGATATAGCGGGGGCCTTCAATGAGCAGTTCTTC,CASSDIAGAFNEQFF
TRBV7-2,TRBD1,TRBJ1-5,.,TGTGCCAGCAGCCCGGGACAGTACGGTCAGCCCCAGCATTTT,CASSPGQYGQPQHF
TRBV7-8,TRBD1,TRBJ2-7,.,TGTGCCAGCAGCTCGGGACAGGGGGTCCCCCTTGTCCACGAGCAGTACTTC,CASSSGQGVPLVHEQYF
TRBV19,TRBD2,TRBJ2-5,many,TGTGCCACCGGACTAGCGGGGAATGGTGAGACCCAGTACTTC,CATGLAGNGETQYF
TRBV18,.,TRBJ2-7,.,TGTGCCAGCTCACCACCAGGAGGGAATCCCTCGACGTACGAGCAGTACTTC,CASSPPGGNPSTYEQYF
TRBV6-1,.,TRBJ1-5,.,TGTGCCAGCGTTCCCACCCGACAGACCAATCAGCCCCAGCATTTT,CASVPTRQTNQPQHF
TRBV27,TRBD2,TRBJ2-5,.,TGTGCCAGCAGTTTAAGGCCTAGCGGGGGGGCTGGGGGCCAGTACTTC,CASSLRPSGGAGGQYF
TRBV18,.,TRBJ1-2,.,TGTGCCAGCTCACCATCCGACAGGCCTTTTAACTATGGCTACACCTTC,CASSPSDRPFNYGYTF
TRBV19,.,TRBJ2-5,.,TGTGCCAGTAGTATCTTGCTGAGGGTTGGGGAGACCCAGTACTTC,CASSILLRVGETQYF
TRBV19,TRBD1,TRBJ2-7,.,TGTGCCAGTACCCCGGGACAGGGAGGCTACGAGCAGTACTTC,CASTPGQGGYEQYF
TRBV7-9,.,TRBJ2-7,few,TGTGCCAGCAGCGCCCACCGGGACACTGGGTTCGGGCAGTACTTC,CASSAHRDTGFGQYF
TRBV28,TRBD2,TRBJ2-1,.,TGTGCCAGCAGTTCCGGGGGGGCCTCTTACAATGAGCAGTTCTTC,CASSSGGASYNEQFF
TRBV27,.,TRBJ2-1,.,TGTGCCAGCAGTTTATCCCGGACTACCTTCAATGAGCAGTTCTTC,CASSLSRTTFNEQFF
TRBV2,.,TRBJ2-2,many,TGTGCCAGCAGGCCCCGGGTTGGGCAGGGGAGTACCGGGGAGCTGTTTTTT,CASRPRVGQGSTGELFF